Listed here are 10 T cell receptor beta chains from one sample, sequenced in a study of blood T cell repertoires in COVID-19. TCRdb keeps only in-frame clones here, not all; method: immunoSEQ multiplex PCR. Of 150,000 to 200,000 clones listed, roughly 85% are singletons. Specimen: peripheral blood. The receptor set was obtained from a man aged 60-69 years with active or convalescent COVID-19.

The chain combines TRBV2 with TRBJ1-2; the D gene is possibly TRBD1 (6 bases). The CDR3 spans 12 residues. Germline-derived CDR1 and CDR2 are SNHLY and FYNNEI. V dropped 10 bases and J dropped 10 bases, with 19 bases sitting between them. The chain's CDR3 is CATRQGQKDYTF. In DNA, the CDR3 is TGTGCCACCCGACAAGGACAGAAAGACTACACCTTC.

The chain carries TRBV6-5 and TRBJ1-2, with 9 bases aligning to TRBD1. The V gene end was trimmed by 6 bases and the J gene end by 7 bases; junction bases not matched to a gene: 12. From germline, CDR1 is MNHEY and CDR2 SVGAGI. The CDR3 totals 15 residues. CDR3 sequence: CASSSPTGGVSGYTF. CDR3 bases: TGTGCCAGCAGCTCACCCACAGGGGGCGTGAGTGGCTACACCTTC.

This rearrangement joins TRBV19 to TRBJ1-5; 8 nucleotides agree with TRBD1. With V trimmed by 5 bases and J by 5 bases, 8 bases remained unmatched. Germline V gives CDR1 LNHDA, CDR2 SQIVND (reference sequence). This CDR3 is 15 amino acids long. Here the CDR3 reads CASSSRQGMYQPQHF. Here the CDR3 DNA reads TGTGCCAGTAGTTCGAGACAGGGGATGTATCAGCCCCAGCATTTT.

This rearrangement joins TRBV2 to TRBJ2-2; TRBD2 aligns across 7 bases. Trimming cost V 4 bases and J 7 bases; bases outside gene matches: 6. CDR3 size: 14 residues. Per germline, CDR1 SNHLY and CDR2 FYNNEI. Written as DNA, the CDR3 is TGTGCCAGCAGTGCTGGGAGGGGCGGCGGGGAGCTGTTTTTT. Its translation: CASSAGRGGGELFF.

This clone was observed once. The rearrangement links TRBV3-1 (or the pseudogene TRBV3-2) to TRBJ2-5; a weak D match, TRBD1 (5 bases). The V end lost 1 base, the J end lost 5 bases, and 14 bases lay between the germline ends. Germline CDR1 reads LGHDT; CDR2 reads YNNKEL (reference sequence). The CDR3 contains 15 residues. The chain's CDR3 is CASSQGGRVAETQYF. The CDR3 DNA reads TGTGCCAGCAGCCAAGGGGGCAGGGTTGCGGAGACCCAGTACTTC.

The chain couples TRBV9 to TRBJ1-2, with D possibly matching TRBD1 (6 bases). Germline lookup yields CDR1 SGDLS and CDR2 YYNGEE. The germline V and J ends were trimmed by 1 base and 8 bases, with 15 bases remaining between them. The CDR3 is made up of 14 amino acids. CDR3 bases: TGTGCCAGCAGCGTAAGCCCGCAGGGGCACGGCTACACCTTC. This codes for CASSVSPQGHGYTF. The full variable domain, its missing parts supplied by reference TRBV9 and TRBJ1-2, is DSGVTQTPKHLITATGQRVTLRCSPRSGDLSVYWYQQSLDQGLQFLIQYYNGEERAKGNILERFSAQQFPDLHSELNLSSLELGDSALYFCASSVSPQGHGYTFGSGTRLTVV.

The chain combines TRBV5-6 with TRBJ1-2; D call uncertain. Germline V CDR1 and CDR2: SGHDT, YYEEEE. The CDR3 has 12 residues. V was trimmed by 4 bases and J by 8 bases, leaving 12 bases between them. The CDR3 DNA reads as TGTGCCAGCAGCCCCCCACACCAGGGCTACACCTTC. Protein: CASSPPHQGYTF. The full variable domain, in which reference TRBV5-6 and TRBJ1-2 provide the parts outside the CDR3, is DAGVTQSPTHLIKTRGQQVTLRCSPKSGHDTVSWYQQALGQGPQFIFQYYEEEERQRGNFPDRFSGHQFPNYSSELNVNALLLGDSALYLCASSPPHQGYTFGSGTRLTVV.

The V and J genes are TRBV30 and TRBJ1-2; D is ambiguous. Trimming pared 3 bases from V and 2 bases from J, leaving 4 bases between. The CDR3 runs to 11 residues. Germline CDR1 and CDR2: GTSNPN and SVGIG (reference sequence). CDR3 residues: CAWSGNYGYTF. CDR3 nucleotide sequence: TGTGCCTGGAGCGGGAACTATGGCTACACCTTC. Full variable domain (remainder filled in from reference TRBV30 and TRBJ1-2): SQTIHQWPATLVQPVGSPLSLECTVEGTSNPNLYWYRQAAGRGLQLLFYSVGIGQISSEVPQNLSASRPQDRQFILSSKKLLLSDSGFYLCAWSGNYGYTFGSGTRLTVV.

V gene TRBV9 combines with J gene TRBJ1-2; TRBD1 matches at 7 bases. The V gene's germline CDR1 is SGDLS and CDR2 YYNGEE. After removal of 4 bases from V and 4 bases from J, the junction contained 7 bases not matched to a gene. There are 14 residues in the CDR3. The CDR3 spells CASSPRDSTYGYTF. CDR3 DNA sequence: TGTGCCAGCAGCCCACGGGACAGTACCTATGGCTACACCTTC.

The rearrangement uses TRBV10-3 and TRBJ1-1, with TRBD1 as a possible D gene (5 bases). The CDR3 consists of 13 residues. The germline V gene has CDR1 ENHRY and CDR2 SYGVKD. V was clipped by 4 bases and J by 4 bases, with 10 bases between them. The CDR3 DNA sequence: TGTGCCATCAGTGTCTCGGGGGTCACTGAAGCTTTCTTT. It is translated as CAISVSGVTEAFF.